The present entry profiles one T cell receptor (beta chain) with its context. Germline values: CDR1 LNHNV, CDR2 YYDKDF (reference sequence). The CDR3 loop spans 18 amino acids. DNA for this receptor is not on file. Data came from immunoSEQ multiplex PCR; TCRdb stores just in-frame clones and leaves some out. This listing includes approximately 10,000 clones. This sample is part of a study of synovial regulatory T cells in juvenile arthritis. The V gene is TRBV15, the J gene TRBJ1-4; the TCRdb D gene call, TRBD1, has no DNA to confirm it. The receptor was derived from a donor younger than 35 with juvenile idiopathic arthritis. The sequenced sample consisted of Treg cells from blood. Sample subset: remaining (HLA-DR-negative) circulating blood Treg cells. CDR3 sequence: CATSRADSLQGLNEKLFF.